The sequence of this TCR beta chain was determined in a study of cytomegalovirus exposure and HLA in healthy donors (dated 2017 in TCRdb). A note on the overall study: An earlier analysis of some 620 of the donors reported 276 Gb of sequence data and around 120 million unique TCR beta sequences obtained from roughly 170 million T cells. Roughly 290 gigabases of sequencing data and around 85 million unique TCR sequences made up an early release that covered some 640 HLA-typed donors. Of the 398 genotyped donors, roughly 80% fell in the genetic ancestry cluster associated with self-reported Caucasian donors. The study aimed to test whether cataloging public T cell receptors could reveal signatures of past pathogen exposure. The study profiled the T cell repertoires of 500 to 800 subjects by immunosequencing and related them to cytomegalovirus serostatus. A separate validation cohort of over 95 different subjects was used in addition to the roughly 700-subject first cohort. To predict cytomegalovirus infection status, the study brought together high-throughput TCR immunosequencing, statistical association of individual TCRs with disease status, and machine learning. A later analysis re-examined previously published TCR beta repertoires from several hundred donors and added high-resolution HLA genotyping to investigate patterns of TCR occurrence. Rather than drawing on any new phenotypic data, the later analysis identified candidate immune exposures from TCR beta sequences and the way those sequences occurred across donors. An earlier analysis of around 580 of the donors used high-throughput TCR beta sequencing to judge whether each TCR beta V gene segment behaved as functional or pseudogenic. Donor age, sex, ethnicity and CMV serostatus were compiled alongside the repertoire data. A later genetic analysis used genome-wide SNP genotypes for about three fifths of the 666 donors, treating that subset as a discovery cohort. All discovery cohort repertoires had been generated using a single sequencing platform. Both class I and class II loci were covered by HLA typing, at four-digit resolution. Typing coverage varied by locus: roughly 629-640 donors for A, B, C, DRB1 and DQB1; approximately 560 for DQA1; 606 for DPA1; roughly 470 for DPB1. Because of strong linkage in the cohort, roughly five DR-DQ haplotypes were treated as single units for association and clustering. On average, about 200,000 unique TCR beta nucleotide sequences were sequenced per donor among more than 350 genotyped donors of the cohort, with around 19% of those sequences being non-productive.

The research as a whole found: Only TCR beta chains were sequenced in this cohort, and the absence of alpha or paired-chain data limited detectable features. The study listed 164 TCR beta chains as associated with cytomegalovirus. Because the 87-base-pair reads could not distinguish some IMGT-functional V segments, including TRBV6-2 and TRBV6-3, those segments were excluded. A few of the identified cytomegalovirus-associated TCR beta chains were confirmed in vitro to be specific for cytomegalovirus antigens. Roughly uniform sequencing depth across donors was assumed in presence/absence analyses, although this assumption may not hold. According to a later analysis, most CMV-associated TCR beta chains appeared to be HLA-restricted, and the HLA associations seemed to be driven largely by CMV exposure. An association between a missense DCLRE1C variant and V-gene and J-gene trimming of TCR beta chains was found in a later genetic analysis and replicated in an independent cohort. Broadly in line with IMGT annotations, most TCR beta V segments showed up in productive rearrangements about 90% or about 30% of the time in an earlier analysis of some 590 of the donors. While some public TCRs were present in many individuals, most TCR sequences turned up only very rarely across donors. A later genetic analysis reported fewer N-insertions in productive TCRs among donors in an Asian-associated ancestry cluster than the roughly 700-donor mean. Assigning TCR associations to individual alleles was difficult when HLA alleles, especially DR and DQ, strongly co-occurred. Because counts were too low, about 18 rarely observed V segments, including chromosome 9 orphons, were excluded from the earlier analysis of roughly 580 of the donors. Compared with equally common non-associated chains, HLA-associated TCR beta chains in a later analysis were more clonally expanded and had lower generation probabilities. A cluster of highly shared sequence variants was judged likely to be a technical artifact of the sequencing pipeline. A further reported finding was that TCR beta sequences accurately predicted the HLA-A and HLA-B alleles for most subjects in the first cohort. According to a later analysis, TCR association rates differed among HLA loci, with DRB1 alleles showing the most associated TCRs and HLA-C alleles showing the fewest. A later analysis associated 16,951 TCR beta sequences with specific HLA alleles at a false discovery rate of 0.05. In a later analysis, several top co-occurrence clusters were reported to appear linked to parvovirus B19, influenza, CMV and Epstein-Barr virus. Immune exposure information for the cohort was limited to CMV serostatus. The classifier was reported to diagnose cytomegalovirus status with high specificity and sensitivity in both the original cohort and the validation cohort. Linkage disequilibrium might explain the correlated functional status among segregating V segments, but an unknown experimental factor could not be ruled out. Because HLA typing was unavailable for some donors at each locus, only the typed subset was used in association tests. The authors suggested that the approach could potentially be generalized to other disease states and immunological phenotypes.

Concerning this clone itself: Its antigen specificity is not known. There are no base qualities to consult, and no much larger clone falls within one base.

In total, more than 500 healthy bone marrow donors made up the cohort. At the time of sampling, every cohort member was nominally healthy, though immune exposures that went unrecorded were likely present. The donor tested CMV seronegative, placing the donor among the 352 seronegative members of the cohort. Every donor gave a peripheral blood sample, and the peripheral blood mononuclear cells from that sample were used for TCR beta sequencing. The Qiagen DNeasy Blood Extraction Kit was used to extract genomic DNA from the blood cell samples. The receptor library was made with the immunoSEQ multiplex PCR assay. For the multiplex PCR, a mixture combining 60 forward primers for TCR Vbeta segments and 13 reverse primers for TCR Jbeta segments was used. The CDR3 region of rearranged TCR beta genes was amplified from genomic DNA by a multiplex PCR assay. On the Illumina HiSeq System, the amplified TCR beta libraries were sequenced as 87-base-pair reads. In the paper's pipeline: A later analysis tallied 80 million to 95 million unique TCR beta chains across the approximately 670 repertoires, and about 10 million of those chains were shared by two or more donors. A nearest-neighbor algorithm error-corrected the raw reads and collapsed the reads into unique sequences, merging closely related sequences to remove PCR and sequencing errors. To assign V, D and J gene segments, CDR3 sequences were aligned to IMGT reference sequences. For a sequence to be retained, at least a six-nucleotide match to both a V gene segment and a J gene segment was required. A rearrangement was called productive if the CDR3 had no stop codons and remained in frame with V and J, and every other rearrangement was called non-productive. Following IMGT convention, CDR3 was defined as the stretch from the second conserved V-encoded cysteine up to the conserved J-encoded phenylalanine. In an earlier analysis of around 570 of the donors, sequences lacking an unambiguous match to a single V gene segment were excluded. In an earlier analysis of around 590 of the donors, a V segment was called functional when productive rearrangements were above 56.7%, and segregating when the standard deviation between donors exceeded 5%. A statistical classification framework was developed to diagnose cytomegalovirus status using the catalog of TCR beta chain sequences. In a later analysis, V and J genes were assigned by comparing TCR nucleotide sequences against IMGT/GENE-DB human TR gene sequences. Using the TCRdist pipeline, a later analysis assigned CDR3 sequences along with most-parsimonious VDJ recombination scenarios. In a later analysis, each TCR beta chain was defined by its CDR3 amino acid sequence together with its V-gene family, and reads lacking a unique V-gene family were excluded. As a way to deal with suspected cross-contamination and a sequencing artifact, a later analysis dropped hundreds of nucleotide sequences that were highly shared and had low generation probability. For each public chain, a later analysis derived a clonal expansion index from normalized ranks of inferred template counts within each repertoire. A later analysis computed generation probabilities with a VDJ recombination model fitted to out-of-frame rearrangements, and checked the results against IGoR. A later analysis scored TCR-TCR, TCR-HLA and TCR-CMV co-occurrence with hypergeometric tests, applying a repertoire-size bias correction to TCR pairs. To estimate false discovery rates, a later analysis permuted the HLA or CMV assignments 20 times. A later analysis grouped co-occurring TCRs with DBSCAN, adding TCRdist sequence similarity when clustering within HLA-allele-positive subsets. Repertoires with fewer than 30,000 or more than 120,000 public chains, plus five repertoires with anomalous nucleotide sharing, were excluded from co-occurrence clustering. TCRdb holds this immuneACCESS table with in-frame rearrangements only. Some clones are missing; in checked studies, unresolved V genes explain under half, and the rest has no known cause. The V and J calls and clone size are taken from that table; D and trimming were inferred from the DNA. The sample table contains about 160,000 clones; only one count was recorded for less than 80% of them. The top ten clones comprise around 4% of the sample.

Deletion took 0 bases off V and 7 bases off J, with a span of 13 bases between the germline ends. Taken from the germline V gene, the CDR1 and CDR2 loops are LGHNA and YSLEER. Including the terminal cysteine and phenylalanine, the CDR3 comprises 15 residues. This entry keeps only the CDR3 DNA: 45 bases, framed from base 1. This TCR was sampled from a man between 35 and 55 years old in good health and CMV-seronegative. The sample consisted of PBMCs. The chain employs TRBV4-3 and TRBJ1-5, with TRBD1 perhaps the D gene, on 5 matching bases. The CDR3 in this case is CASSQDSGGFQPQHF. The sequence in DNA is TGCGCCAGCAGCCAAGATTCTGGGGGGTTCCAGCCCCAGCATTTT.